This T cell receptor (beta chain) was obtained from a study of blood T cell repertoires in COVID-19. About the study: COVID-19 samples from acute and convalescent phases originated in the United States, Italy and Spain.

Authors' data handling: Amplification with reference gene primers provided the estimates of nucleated cell counts. Method: immunoSEQ multiplex PCR; TCRdb's copy keeps in-frame clones and lacks some. V and J calls and clone size follow that table, whereas D and trimming were derived from the DNA. The sample has 84,000 or so clones; approximately 78% are singletons. V was trimmed by 6 bases and J by 2 bases, leaving 15 bases between them. This CDR3 region has 15 residues. CDR1 and CDR2 (germline): SGHTA, FQGTGA. The origin of this receptor is a woman older than 75 with acute or convalescent COVID-19. The rearrangement joins TRBV7-3 to TRBJ2-3; TRBD1 is a possible D gene (5 bases). Sequencing input: peripheral blood. This chain's CDR3 is CASSLGQGDTDTQYF. The CDR3 DNA reads as TGTGCCAGCAGTTTAGGGCAGGGTGACACAGATACGCAGTATTTT.